These 19 T cell receptor beta chains were all obtained from the same sample, sequenced in a study of sequential checkpoint blockade in melanoma. Treatment specified: randomized to nivolumab then ipilimumab (arm A) or the reverse (arm B). Sequenced by immunoSEQ multiplex PCR; TCRdb stores in-frame clones only, minus some. The sample shows around 19,000 clones, 26% of them seen only once. Sequencing was performed on tumor tissue (inferred from file names), taken from a patient given nivolumab and ipilimumab in sequence. These TCRs come from a human donor with melanoma.

This chain uses TRBV28 with TRBJ2-3; no reliable D call. The CDR3 consists of 16 residues. V lost 5 bases and J 2 bases, leaving 17 bases between the germline ends. Germline V gene data show CDR1 as MDHEN and CDR2 as SYDVKM. CDR3 bases: TGTGCCAGCAGTGAAGACCGCGGAGATTACACAGATACGCAGTATTTT. Protein: CASSEDRGDYTDTQYF.

Only a few counts were recorded for this clone. DNA of the CDR3: TGTGCCAGCAGTAAAAAGCCCGGGACTAGCGGGGGGAGCAGCGGGACCCAGTACTTC. It codes for CASSKKPGTSGGSSGTQYF. This rearrangement joins TRBV6-8 to TRBJ2-5, with 15 nucleotides matching TRBD2. This CDR3 has 19 amino acids. V was clipped by 5 bases and J by 7 bases; unmatched bases: 17. CDR1 is MNHGY, CDR2 SAAAGT, per germline.

This clone occurred a few times. The CDR3 coding sequence is TGTGCCAGCAGCGTAGAGGACAGGTCCTACAATGAGCAGTTCTTC. Its translation: CASSVEDRSYNEQFF. The chain employs TRBV9 and TRBJ2-1; 7 positions match TRBD1. The CDR3 is made up of 15 amino acids. V trimming: 0 bases; J trimming: 1 base; junction bases outside the gene matches: 1. CDR1 and CDR2 (germline): SGDLS, YYNGEE.

There are many counts of this clone. The chain joins TRBV11-3 to TRBJ2-7, with 9 bases lining up with TRBD2. With 3 bases clipped from V and 3 bases from J, the junction kept 3 bases outside the gene matches. The CDR3 consists of 14 residues. CDR1 and CDR2 (germline): SGHNT, YENEEA. The CDR3 DNA follows: TGTGCCAGCAGCTTCGGACTAGCGAGCTACGAGCAGTACTTC. Amino acid sequence: CASSFGLASYEQYF.

This clone was counted between two and nine times. The chain carries TRBV28 and TRBJ1-4; D might be TRBD1 (6 bases). Trimming stripped 5 bases from V and 7 bases from J, with 17 bases between. CDR1 is MDHEN and CDR2 is SYDVKM in the germline V gene. The CDR3 is 15 amino acids. CDR3: CASSTTQGVGEKLFF. CDR3 coding DNA: TGTGCCAGCAGTACTACACAGGGAGTCGGTGAAAAACTGTTTTTT.

This clone occurred a few times. The J gene is TRBJ1-1, the V gene TRBV30, with D possibly matching TRBD1 (5 bases). Germline CDR1 is GTSNPN and CDR2 is SVGIG (reference sequence). V was shortened by 0 bases and J by 4 bases, with 15 bases between the two germline ends. CDR3 length: 15 residues. CDR3: CAWSVSDKRGTEAFF. DNA of the CDR3: TGTGCCTGGAGTGTATCGGACAAGCGGGGCACTGAAGCTTTCTTT.

The rearrangement uses TRBV18 and TRBJ2-7; D is unclear. Germline lookup yields CDR1 KGHSH and CDR2 LQKENI. Trimming removed 2 bases from V and 3 bases from J, with 14 bases in between. This CDR3 spans 15 amino acids. The CDR3 loop is CASSPTALQNYEQYF. DNA of the CDR3: TGTGCCAGCTCACCAACCGCACTACAAAACTACGAGCAGTACTTC.

The chain links TRBV18 to TRBJ1-2; D is unclear. Germline V gene data show CDR1 as KGHSH and CDR2 as LQKENI. This CDR3 has 14 residues. V gave up 1 base and J gave up 4 bases, with 10 bases separating them. CDR3 region: CASSPQDGAYGYTF. DNA of the CDR3: TGTGCCAGCTCACCACAGGACGGAGCCTATGGCTACACCTTC.

This clone occurred many times. The chain uses TRBV9 and TRBJ1-1, with D tentatively TRBD1 (5 bases). This CDR3 spans 16 amino acids. V was cut by 5 bases and J by 8 bases, with 25 bases left in between. Germline-derived CDR1 and CDR2 are SGDLS and YYNGEE. In DNA form, the CDR3 reads TGTGCCAGCAGTGAAGCCCTGGCAGGGCCGAAGGGGGAAGCTTTCTTT. Translation: CASSEALAGPKGEAFF. Together with reference TRBV9 and TRBJ1-1, the CDR3 gives the full variable domain: DSGVTQTPKHLITATGQRVTLRCSPRSGDLSVYWYQQSLDQGLQFLIQYYNGEERAKGNILERFSAQQFPDLHSELNLSSLELGDSALYFCASSEALAGPKGEAFFGQGTRLTVV.

The chain recombines TRBV10-2 with TRBJ2-7; a possible D gene is TRBD1 (6 bases). Trimming took off 3 bases at V and 0 bases at J, with 9 bases between the two ends. Germline loops: CDR1 WSHSY, CDR2 SAAADI. The CDR3 has 14 residues. This CDR3 is CASSDRGRSYEQYF. In DNA, the CDR3 is TGCGCCAGCAGTGACAGGGGCCGCTCCTACGAGCAGTACTTC.

The J gene is TRBJ1-1, the V gene TRBV5-1; 7 bases align to TRBD1. This CDR3 spans 14 amino acids. V shed 3 bases and J 1 base; nucleotides not matched to a gene: 3. Germline lookup yields CDR1 SGHRS and CDR2 YFSETQ. The CDR3 spells CASSSRTGNTEAFF. CDR3 coding DNA: TGCGCCAGCAGCTCCCGGACAGGGAACACTGAAGCTTTCTTT.

The CDR3 protein is CASSIVLAGGETQYF. In nucleotides, the CDR3 is TGTGCCAGTAGTATTGTTCTAGCGGGAGGAGAGACCCAGTACTTC. This sequence joins TRBV19 and TRBJ2-5; 11 positions agree with TRBD2. Germline loops: CDR1 LNHDA, CDR2 SQIVND (reference sequence). V was pared by 3 bases and J by 4 bases, with 4 bases of the junction left unmatched. The CDR3 totals 15 residues.

This sequence joins TRBV6-8 and TRBJ1-4; no reliable D call. This CDR3 is built from 12 residues. V lost 11 bases, J lost 8 bases, and 15 bases lay in between. The germline V gene has CDR1 MNHGY and CDR2 SAAAGT. CDR3 protein: CAHGVILEKLFF. The CDR3 bases are TGTGCCCACGGAGTGATCCTCGAAAAACTGTTTTTT.

CDR3 sequence: CASRSTGFNQPQHF. CDR3 DNA: TGTGCCAGCAGATCAACCGGTTTTAATCAGCCCCAGCATTTT. The chain is built from TRBV8-2 and TRBJ1-5. TRBV8-2 is an annotated pseudogene. The CDR3 is 14 amino acids.

V usage is TRBV29-1 and J usage is TRBJ2-1; D is perhaps TRBD2 (6 bases). Germline values: CDR1 SQVTM, CDR2 ANQGSEA. This CDR3 is 16 amino acids long. The V end was cut by 2 bases, the J end by 0 bases, with 14 bases between. DNA of the CDR3: TGCAGCGTTGAACCGGACCGGGGGAGCTCCTACAATGAGCAGTTCTTC. Residues: CSVEPDRGSSYNEQFF.

This clone has a count of ten or more. V gene TRBV11-3 combines with J gene TRBJ1-1; D perhaps matches TRBD1 (6 bases). Germline values: CDR1 SGHNT, CDR2 YENEEA. Trimming cost V 5 bases and J 3 bases, with 13 bases left between them. The CDR3 has 14 residues. The CDR3 spells CASSRGLRDTEAFF. The CDR3 coding sequence is TGTGCCAGCAGCAGGGGGTTAAGGGACACTGAAGCTTTCTTT.

The chain couples TRBV18 to TRBJ1-2; 11 positions match TRBD1. J was trimmed by 3 bases and V by 6 bases; bases with no gene match: 12. This CDR3 region has 17 residues. The germline V gene has CDR1 KGHSH and CDR2 LQKENI. The CDR3 nucleotides are TGTGCCAGCTCTCCCACAATAGGACAGGGGGCTTACTATGGCTACACCTTC. Protein sequence: CASSPTIGQGAYYGYTF.

This chain links TRBV19 with TRBJ2-5, with D tentatively TRBD1 (6 bases). CDR3 size: 14 residues. Germline V gives CDR1 LNHDA, CDR2 SQIVND (reference sequence). The ends were cut back, 2 bases at V and 3 bases at J, with 10 bases in the middle. CDR3 in DNA: TGTGCCAGTAGTATAACTACAGGGAAAGAGACCCAGTACTTC. This gives the protein CASSITTGKETQYF.

This clone was seen more than once but under ten times. The rearrangement links TRBV29-1 to TRBJ2-5, with TRBD2 identical over 10 bases. The V gene's germline CDR1 is SQVTM and CDR2 ANQGSEA. The length of the CDR3 is 12 residues. CDR3 nucleotide sequence: TGCCAAGCGGGGGGGCGTGGGGAGACCCAGTACTTC. Protein product: CQAGGRGETQYF.